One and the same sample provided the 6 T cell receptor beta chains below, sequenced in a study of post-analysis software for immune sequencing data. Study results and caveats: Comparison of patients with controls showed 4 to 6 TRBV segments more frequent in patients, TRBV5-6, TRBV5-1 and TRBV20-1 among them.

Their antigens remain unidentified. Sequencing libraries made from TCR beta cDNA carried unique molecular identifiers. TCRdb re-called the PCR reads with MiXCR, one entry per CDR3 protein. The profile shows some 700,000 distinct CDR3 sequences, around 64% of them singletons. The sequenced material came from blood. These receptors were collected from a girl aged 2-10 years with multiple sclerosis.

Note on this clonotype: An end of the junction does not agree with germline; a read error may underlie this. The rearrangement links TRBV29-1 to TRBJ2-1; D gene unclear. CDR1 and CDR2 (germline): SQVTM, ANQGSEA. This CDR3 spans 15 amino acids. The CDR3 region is CSVEDDFYSDNEQFF. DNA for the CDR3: TGCAGCGTTGAAGATGACTTTTACTCCGACAATGAGCAGTTCTTC.

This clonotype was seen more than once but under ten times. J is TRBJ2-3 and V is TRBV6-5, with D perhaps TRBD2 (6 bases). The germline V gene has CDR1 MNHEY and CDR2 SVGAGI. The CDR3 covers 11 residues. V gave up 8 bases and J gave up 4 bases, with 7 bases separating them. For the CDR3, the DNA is TGTGCCAGCGGAGGGGCAGATACGCAGTATTTT. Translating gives CASGGADTQYF.

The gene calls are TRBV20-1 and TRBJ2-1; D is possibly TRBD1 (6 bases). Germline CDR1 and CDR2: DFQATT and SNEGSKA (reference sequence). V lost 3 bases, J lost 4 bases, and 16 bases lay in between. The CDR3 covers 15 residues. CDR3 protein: CSASPSRGNYNEQFF. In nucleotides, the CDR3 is TGCAGTGCTAGCCCCAGCAGGGGTAATTACAATGAGCAGTTCTTC.

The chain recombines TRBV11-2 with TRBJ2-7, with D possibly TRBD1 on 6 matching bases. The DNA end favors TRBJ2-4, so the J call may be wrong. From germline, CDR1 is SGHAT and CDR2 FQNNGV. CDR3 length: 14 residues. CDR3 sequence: CASSLAGQQNIQYF. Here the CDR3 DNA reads TGTGCCAGCAGCTTAGCGGGACAACAAAACATTCAGTACTTC.

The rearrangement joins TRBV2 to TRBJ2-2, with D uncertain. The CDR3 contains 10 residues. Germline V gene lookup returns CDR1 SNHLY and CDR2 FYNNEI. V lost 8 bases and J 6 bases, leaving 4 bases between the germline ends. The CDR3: CASGSGELFF. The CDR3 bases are TGTGCCAGCGGATCCGGGGAGCTGTTTTTT.

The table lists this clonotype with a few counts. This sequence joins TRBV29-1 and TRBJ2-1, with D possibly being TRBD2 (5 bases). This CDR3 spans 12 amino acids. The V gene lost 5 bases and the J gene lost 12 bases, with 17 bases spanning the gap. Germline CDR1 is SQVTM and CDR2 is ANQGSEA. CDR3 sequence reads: CSVQKGNEGQFF. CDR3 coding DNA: TGCAGCGTTCAGAAGGGCAATGAGGGGCAGTTCTTC.